A single sample gave rise to the 18 T cell receptor beta chains below, sequenced in a study of control samples from healthy donors and cancer patients. Sequencing was performed with immunoSEQ multiplex PCR; in TCRdb, only in-frame clones are kept and a portion is missing. The sample lists around 78,000 clones, approximately 94% occurring once. Sequenced material: blood. The receptors here all came from a woman aged 18 to 35 in good health.

This clone showed up just a few times. This rearrangement joins TRBV5-4 to TRBJ1-5; no clear D gene. CDR1 and CDR2 (germline): SGHNT, YYREEE (reference sequence). V shed 0 bases and J shed 9 bases, with 7 bases lying between them. CDR3 size: 12 residues. Written as DNA, the CDR3 is TGTGCCAGCAGCTTGGCAACGGGGCCCCAGCATTTT. Translation gives CASSLATGPQHF.

This clone showed up just once. This chain connects TRBV28 to TRBJ1-2; TRBD1 agrees at 10 bases. CDR1 is MDHEN and CDR2 is SYDVKM in the germline V gene. Trimming at V came to 6 bases and at J to 5 bases, leaving 12 bases not matched to a gene. This CDR3 spans 16 amino acids. The CDR3 DNA reads as TGTGCCAGCAGCTTCGACCGGGACAGGGGAACTTATGGCTACACCTTC. Its translation: CASSFDRDRGTYGYTF.

V is TRBV6-1 and J is TRBJ1-2; D remains ambiguous. Between the trimmed V and J ends, which lost 2 bases and 8 bases, there was a span of 15 bases. CDR1 and CDR2 from the germline V gene are MNHNS and SASEGT. The length of the CDR3 is 14 residues. CDR3 amino acids: CASSERSQVSGYTF. The CDR3 DNA reads TGTGCCAGCAGTGAACGGTCGCAGGTGTCCGGCTACACCTTC.

The J gene is TRBJ1-2, the V gene TRBV7-9; no firm D call. Germline CDR1 reads SEHNR; CDR2 reads FQNEAQ (reference sequence). With 1 base removed from V and 2 bases from J, the gap between germline ends came to 5 bases. The CDR3 is 13 residues long. CDR3 amino acids: CASSLVGNYGYTF. DNA for the CDR3: TGTGCCAGCAGCTTAGTAGGGAACTATGGCTACACCTTC. Looking up the rest from reference TRBV7-9 and TRBJ1-2 gives the full variable domain: DTGVSQNPRHKITKRGQNVTFRCDPISEHNRLYWYRQTLGQGPEFLTYFQNEAQLEKSRLLSDRFSAERPKGSFSTLEIQRTEQGDSAMYLCASSLVGNYGYTFGSGTRLTVV.

V gene TRBV19 combines with J gene TRBJ1-5; tentatively, D is TRBD1 (5 bases). The CDR3 has 19 residues. The V and J ends lost 4 bases and 0 bases respectively, with 22 bases between them. The V gene's germline CDR1 is LNHDA and CDR2 SQIVND (reference sequence). Here the CDR3 DNA reads TGTGCCAGTAGTACCCCGTGGCAGGGTATGGCTTATAGCAATCAGCCCCAGCATTTT. It yields the protein CASSTPWQGMAYSNQPQHF.

The V and J genes are TRBV24-1 and TRBJ1-4; 7 bases align to TRBD1. CDR3 length equals 14 residues. CDR1 KGHDR and CDR2 SFDVKD come from the germline V gene. V dropped 4 bases and J dropped 8; count of bases not matched to a gene: 6. The CDR3 DNA sequence: TGTGCCACCAGTGACCCAGGGACAGCCGAAAAACTGTTTTTT. The encoded protein is CATSDPGTAEKLFF.

This rearrangement joins TRBV7-2 to TRBJ2-2, with TRBD2 matching 12 bases. V lost 5 bases, J lost 6 bases, and 7 bases stayed unmatched. Germline V gene data show CDR1 as SGHTA and CDR2 as FQGNSA. This CDR3 has 16 amino acids. The CDR3 sequence: CASSILAGGMAGELFF. The CDR3 bases are TGTGCCAGCAGCATACTAGCGGGAGGTATGGCCGGGGAGCTGTTTTTT.

The chain employs TRBV5-6 and TRBJ2-2; D perhaps matches TRBD1 (6 bases). This CDR3 has 14 residues. Germline V CDR1 and CDR2: SGHDT, YYEEEE. V lost 6 bases to trimming and J lost 3 bases, with 12 bases between them. The CDR3 here is CASNTGQYTGELFF. The CDR3 DNA follows: TGTGCCAGCAACACCGGACAGTACACCGGGGAGCTGTTTTTT.

This chain joins TRBV28 and TRBJ1-4; tentatively, D is TRBD1 (6 bases). This CDR3 is built from 17 residues. V lost 5 bases to trimming and J lost 1 base, with 17 bases between them. CDR1 MDHEN and CDR2 SYDVKM come from the germline V gene. The CDR3 loop reads CASSRPQGLETNEKLFF. The CDR3 region has the DNA TGTGCCAGCAGTAGACCACAGGGTCTTGAAACTAATGAAAAACTGTTTTTT.

The chain uses TRBV5-4 and TRBJ1-1; maybe TRBD1 (5 bases). CDR3 size: 14 residues. CDR1 is SGHNT and CDR2 is YYREEE in the germline V gene (reference sequence). V lost 4 bases and J lost 6, with 16 bases in between. The CDR3, as DNA: TGTGCCAGCAGCCCCGGTACGGGGGACGCTGAAGCTTTCTTT. Translated: CASSPGTGDAEAFF.

About this clone: This sample includes further DNA sequences coding for the same CDR3. The chain links TRBV7-9 to TRBJ2-3; 7 nucleotides match TRBD2. The CDR3 runs to 15 residues. Germline CDR1 reads SEHNR; CDR2 reads FQNEAQ (reference sequence). V dropped 1 base and J dropped 4; count of bases not matched to a gene: 5. In nucleotides, the CDR3 is TGTGCCAGCAGCTTAGGTGGCGGGGGATCAGATACGCAGTATTTT. Amino acids: CASSLGGGGSDTQYF.

V usage is TRBV5-1 and J usage is TRBJ1-1; D remains unclear. V lost 1 base to trimming and J lost 1 base, with 11 bases between them. CDR3 size: 15 residues. Germline V gene data show CDR1 as SGHRS and CDR2 as YFSETQ. The CDR3 DNA follows: TGCGCCAGCAGCTTGTTCTCGGCGCCGAACACTGAAGCTTTCTTT. Translated, it gives CASSLFSAPNTEAFF. The variable domain in full, with the rest retrieved from reference TRBV5-1 and TRBJ1-1, is KAGVTQTPRYLIKTRGQQVTLSCSPISGHRSVSWYQQTPGQGLQFLFEYFSETQRNKGNFPGRFSGRQFSNSRSEMNVSTLELGDSALYLCASSLFSAPNTEAFFGQGTRLTVV.

Here the CDR3 reads CSASSPGGQPQHF. CDR3 in DNA: TGCAGTGCTAGTTCGCCGGGCGGACAGCCCCAGCATTTT. The chain carries TRBV20-1 and TRBJ1-5; D unresolved. Germline assignment: CDR1 DFQATT and CDR2 SNEGSKA (reference sequence). The CDR3 extends over 13 amino acids. The ends were cut back, 3 bases at V and 7 bases at J, with 13 bases in the middle.

The CDR3 bases are TGTGCCAGCAGCCCGAGTCTGACAGGGGATTGGGATACGCAGTATTTT. It specifies CASSPSLTGDWDTQYF. V is TRBV5-4 and J is TRBJ2-3; 8 bases line up with TRBD1. V shed 4 bases, J shed 6 bases, and the junction held 13 bases outside the gene matches. The CDR3 length is 16 residues. Germline V gene lookup returns CDR1 SGHNT and CDR2 YYREEE (reference sequence).

The chain carries TRBV28 and TRBJ2-3, with D possibly TRBD1 on 6 matching bases. The CDR3 has 15 amino acids. V lost 5 bases and J lost 9, with 21 bases in between. Germline V gene data show CDR1 as MDHEN and CDR2 as SYDVKM. The CDR3 DNA follows: TGTGCCAGCAGTACTATACAGGGTCAGTTTGCCACGCAGTATTTT. Translation: CASSTIQGQFATQYF.

The V gene is TRBV4-2, the J gene TRBJ2-7; D may be TRBD2 (6 bases). The CDR3 contains 14 residues. Trimming cost V 0 bases and J 6 bases, with 12 bases left between them. CDR1 LGHNA and CDR2 YNFKEQ come from the germline V gene. The CDR3 DNA reads as TGTGCCAGCAGCCAAGATGGGGAGGTGTCCGAGCAGTACTTC. This codes for CASSQDGEVSEQYF.

The chain employs TRBV10-2 and TRBJ2-3, with 7 bases aligning to TRBD2. The V and J ends lost 8 bases and 0 bases, in that order; junction bases with no gene match: 8. The CDR3 loop spans 15 amino acids. CDR1 is WSHSY, CDR2 SAAADI, per germline. The CDR3 region is CASAGLGSSTDTQYF. The CDR3 DNA sequence: TGCGCCAGCGCCGGACTAGGCTCTAGCACAGATACGCAGTATTTT.

This chain links TRBV5-4 with TRBJ1-3; D perhaps matches TRBD1 (5 bases). The CDR3 covers 15 residues. The ends were cut back, 2 bases at V and 0 bases at J, with 9 bases in the middle. Germline CDR1 reads SGHNT; CDR2 reads YYREEE (reference sequence). The CDR3 loop is CASSFEGISGNTIYF. The DNA of the CDR3 is TGTGCCAGCAGCTTTGAGGGGATCTCTGGAAACACCATATATTTT. Filled out from reference TRBV5-4 and TRBJ1-3, the complete variable domain reads ETGVTQSPTHLIKTRGQQVTLRCSSQSGHNTVSWYQQALGQGPQFIFQYYREEENGRGNFPPRFSGLQFPNYSSELNVNALELDDSALYLCASSFEGISGNTIYFGEGSWLTVV.